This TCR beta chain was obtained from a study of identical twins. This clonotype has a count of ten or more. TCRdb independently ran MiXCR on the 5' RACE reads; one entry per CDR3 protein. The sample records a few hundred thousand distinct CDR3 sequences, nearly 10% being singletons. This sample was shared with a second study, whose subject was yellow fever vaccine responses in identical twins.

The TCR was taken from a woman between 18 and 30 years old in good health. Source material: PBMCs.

The CDR3 DNA reads as TGTGCCAGCAGTTTAGCTGACAGACAAGAGACCCAGTACTTC. Amino acids: CASSLADRQETQYF. The chain carries TRBV12-3 or TRBV12-4 and TRBJ2-5, with D possibly matching TRBD1 (5 bases). The CDR3 sequence is 14 residues long. Trimming cost V 0 bases and J 2 bases, with 7 bases left between them.